This T cell receptor (beta chain) was documented in a study of regulatory T cells in long-lasting Graves disease. Time point denoted: newly diagnosed GD, antithyroid drugs for less than 3 months. From RNA extracted from PBMCs, the TCR library was made. Diagnoses of Graves' disease were made by American Thyroid Association guidelines. The TCR beta library used iRepertoire HTBI primers with Arm-PCR amplification of CDR3. TCRdb redid the calling of the multiplex PCR reads with MiXCR, one entry per CDR3 protein. The data hold about 200,000 distinct CDR3 sequences, with about 17% observed a single time. Study observations and caveats: Thyroid tissue went unexamined; only peripheral blood was analyzed. TCR diversity was lower in persistent than newly diagnosed Graves' disease. Whereas 950 to 1,000 public clonotypes were shared by new patients, persistent patients shared more, at around 2,700.

By share, this clonotype ranks as medium-sized. Its antigen is undetermined. This TCR derives from a female donor with Graves disease. The sample here was peripheral blood mononuclear cells (PBMCs), taken at new diagnosis, from a patient treated with antithyroid drugs.

As DNA, the CDR3 is TGTGCCAGTAAGACTCGGCAGGGAAACTATAGCAATCAGCCCCAGCATTTT. It specifies CASKTRQGNYSNQPQHF. The V call is TRBV19, the J call TRBJ1-5, with a tentative D call TRBD1 (5 bases). Germline V gene sequence: CDR1 LNHDA, CDR2 SQIVND (reference sequence). This CDR3 has 17 residues. Deletions cut 7 bases from V and 0 bases from J, with 19 bases between.